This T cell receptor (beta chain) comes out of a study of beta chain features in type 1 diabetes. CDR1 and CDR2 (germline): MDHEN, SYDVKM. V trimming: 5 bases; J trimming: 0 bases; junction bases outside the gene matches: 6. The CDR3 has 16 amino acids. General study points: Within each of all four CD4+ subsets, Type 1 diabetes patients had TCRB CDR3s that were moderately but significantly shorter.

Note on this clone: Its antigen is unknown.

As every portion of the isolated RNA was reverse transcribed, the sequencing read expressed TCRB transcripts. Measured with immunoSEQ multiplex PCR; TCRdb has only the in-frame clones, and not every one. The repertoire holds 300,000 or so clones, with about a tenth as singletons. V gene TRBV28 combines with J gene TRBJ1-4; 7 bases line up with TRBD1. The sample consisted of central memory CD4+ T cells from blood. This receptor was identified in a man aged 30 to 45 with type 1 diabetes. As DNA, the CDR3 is TGTGCCAGCAGTCCCGCCGGGACAGCAACTAATGAAAAACTGTTTTTT. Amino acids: CASSPAGTATNEKLFF. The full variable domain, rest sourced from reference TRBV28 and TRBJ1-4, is DVKVTQSSRYLVKRTGEKVFLECVQDMDHENMFWYRQDPGLGLRLIYFSYDVKMKEKGDIPEGYSVSREKKERFSLILESASTNQTSMYLCASSPAGTATNEKLFFGSGTQLSVL.